The 16 T cell receptor beta chains listed next were all sequenced from one sample in a study of response to subunit inactivated influenza vaccine. Each CDR3 protein is one row after TCRdb ran MiXCR on the RT-PCR reads. Here the sample spans around 790,000 distinct CDR3 sequences, approximately 21% being singletons. The material was PBMCs from blood, obtained roughly 5 days after vaccination. Receptor source: a man aged 50 to 60 who received an inactivated influenza vaccine.

This clonotype appeared many times. The chain uses TRBV6-1 and TRBJ2-2, with D possibly being TRBD1 (5 bases). Trimming cost V 6 bases and J 6 bases, with 11 bases left between them. This CDR3 region has 13 residues. Germline-derived CDR1 and CDR2 are MNHNS and SASEGT. In DNA, the CDR3 is TGTGCCAGCAGCTCAGACAGATCCGGGGAGCTGTTTTTT. Its translation is CASSSDRSGELFF.

This sequence joins TRBV4-2 and TRBJ1-5; 7 bases match TRBD1. Germline trimming cut 2 bases from V and 3 bases from J; bases unmatched to any gene: 4. Germline values: CDR1 LGHNA, CDR2 YNFKEQ. The CDR3 consists of 15 residues. Written as DNA, the CDR3 is TGTGCCAGCAGCCAACAGACAGGGAACAATCAGCCCCAGCATTTT. Translated: CASSQQTGNNQPQHF.

This clonotype came up many times. The gene calls are TRBV29-1 and TRBJ1-4, with D unresolved. Germline V CDR1 and CDR2: SQVTM, ANQGSEA. V was trimmed by 7 bases and J by 4 bases, leaving 16 bases between them. CDR3 length equals 14 residues. Here the CDR3 reads CSGSVGTGNEKLFF. CDR3 nucleotide sequence: TGCAGCGGTTCGGTGGGAACTGGTAATGAAAAACTGTTTTTT.

The sample holds one count of this clonotype. The chain combines TRBV6-6 with TRBJ2-7; TRBD2 matches 7 bases. The V segment lost 8 bases and the J segment 2 bases; nucleotides outside the gene matches: 6. Germline loops: CDR1 MNHNY, CDR2 SVGAGI (reference sequence). The CDR3 consists of 13 residues. The CDR3 DNA follows: TGTGCCAGCCAAGCGGGGATCACCTACGAGCAGTACTTC. Amino acids: CASQAGITYEQYF.

Only a few counts were recorded for this clonotype. V usage is TRBV12-3 or TRBV12-4 and J usage is TRBJ1-2, with TRBD1 matching over 8 bases. Trimming removed 3 bases from V and 3 bases from J; junction bases left unmatched: 9. This CDR3 contains 16 residues. The CDR3 here is CASSLVPGGLDYGYTF. The CDR3 DNA reads as TGTGCCAGCAGTTTGGTCCCAGGGGGCCTGGACTATGGCTACACCTTC.

This chain joins TRBV9 and TRBJ2-1; no firm D call. Germline-derived CDR1 and CDR2 are SGDLS and YYNGEE. Deletions cut 2 bases from V and 0 bases from J, with 12 bases between. This CDR3 is built from 16 residues. The CDR3 DNA is TGTGCCAGCAGCGTGTTCCCTCAGAGCTCCTACAATGAGCAGTTCTTC. It is translated as CASSVFPQSSYNEQFF.

A word on this clonotype: A much larger clone differs by one base, so this may be a read error. V usage is TRBV6-2 or TRBV6-3 and J usage is TRBJ1-5; D is unclear. Germline loops: CDR1 MNHEY, CDR2 SVGEGT. CDR3 length: 13 residues. In DNA form, the CDR3 reads TGTGCCAGTCTACAGAGCAGCAATCAGACCCAGCATTTT. Protein product: CASLQSSNQTQHF.

The chain is built from TRBV10-3 and TRBJ2-2; TRBD2 aligns across 13 bases. Per germline, CDR1 ENHRY and CDR2 SYGVKD. The CDR3 extends over 16 amino acids. Trimming took 2 bases from V and 5 from J; bases not matched to a gene: 2. The CDR3 sequence: CAISETTSGGTGELFF. CDR3 coding DNA: TGTGCCATCAGTGAGACGACTAGCGGGGGGACCGGGGAGCTGTTTTTT.

This chain links TRBV3-1 with TRBJ2-1; D may be TRBD2 (5 bases). This CDR3 contains 13 residues. Trimming left V 4 bases short and J 5 bases short, with 9 bases between. The V gene's germline CDR1 is LGHDT and CDR2 YNNKEL (reference sequence). CDR3 sequence reads: CASSPSSNNEQFF. CDR3 in DNA: TGTGCCAGCAGCCCCTCTAGCAACAATGAGCAGTTCTTC.

This clonotype was observed a few times. The chain links TRBV5-1 to TRBJ1-1; D gene unclear. V lost 2 bases and J lost 5, with 13 bases in between. CDR3 length: 14 amino acids. CDR1 SGHRS and CDR2 YFSETQ come from the germline V gene. The DNA for the CDR3 is TGCGCCAGCAGCTTAAGTACTCGGGAGACTGAAGCTTTCTTT. The encoded protein is CASSLSTRETEAFF.

This chain links TRBV24-1 with TRBJ2-6; tentatively, D is TRBD1 (5 bases). Per germline, CDR1 KGHDR and CDR2 SFDVKD. CDR3 length: 16 residues. The V end was cut by 4 bases, the J end by 3 bases, with 12 bases between. In DNA, the CDR3 is TGTGCCACCAGTGAGTCCGGCCAGGGTGGGGCCAACGTCCTGACTTTC. It translates to CATSESGQGGANVLTF.

There are many counts of this clonotype. The chain recombines TRBV27 with TRBJ2-1; D may be TRBD1 (5 bases). V lost 2 bases to trimming and J lost 7 bases, with 18 bases between them. CDR3 size: 16 residues. CDR1 MNHEY and CDR2 SMNVEV come from the germline V gene (reference sequence). Here the CDR3 reads CASSLTAVGLANEQFF. In nucleotides, the CDR3 is TGTGCCAGCAGTTTAACGGCCGTGGGGCTCGCGAATGAGCAGTTCTTC.

There are a few counts of this clonotype. The rearrangement links TRBV5-5 to TRBJ1-5; D is perhaps TRBD1 (6 bases). V lost 1 base to trimming and J lost 6 bases, with 11 bases between them. The length of the CDR3 is 14 residues. From germline, CDR1 is SGHKS and CDR2 YYEKEE (reference sequence). The CDR3 sequence is CASSLMGGTQPQHF. In DNA form, the CDR3 reads TGTGCCAGCAGCTTGATGGGGGGCACTCAGCCCCAGCATTTT. The full variable domain, completed using reference TRBV5-5 and TRBJ1-5, is DAGVTQSPTHLIKTRGQQVTLRCSPISGHKSVSWYQQVLGQGPQFIFQYYEKEERGRGNFPDRFSARQFPNYSSELNVNALLLGDSALYLCASSLMGGTQPQHFGDGTRLSIL.

The sample holds a few counts of this clonotype. This chain uses TRBV12-3 or TRBV12-4 with TRBJ2-1; weak D call: TRBD1 (6 bases). V dropped 3 bases and J dropped 9 bases, with 12 bases sitting between them. This CDR3 has 13 amino acids. The DNA of the CDR3 is TGTGCCAGCAGTTTTGGCGGACAGCTTGAGCAGTTCTTC. Translating gives CASSFGGQLEQFF.

V and J are TRBV5-1 and TRBJ2-7, with a possible D match to TRBD1 (6 bases). CDR3 size: 16 residues. Trimming left V 4 bases short and J 2 bases short, with 19 bases between. Germline V CDR1 and CDR2: SGHRS, YFSETQ. Here the CDR3 DNA reads TGCGCCAGCAGCCCGGCCCAGGGGCGACAAACCTACGAGCAGTACTTC. This encodes CASSPAQGRQTYEQYF.

The V call is TRBV18, the J call TRBJ2-2, with TRBD1 matching over 7 bases. The J segment lost 6 bases and the V segment lost 0 bases, leaving 7 bases of the junction unmatched. Germline V gene sequence: CDR1 KGHSH, CDR2 LQKENI. The CDR3 is 16 amino acids. CDR3 sequence reads: CASSPPQGEMSGELFF. CDR3 sequence (DNA): TGTGCCAGCTCACCACCCCAGGGGGAAATGTCCGGGGAGCTGTTTTTT.